A single sample gave rise to the 11 T cell receptor beta chains below, sequenced in a study of blood T cells in healthy people across ages. Next came a second PCR, run for about 6 to 12 cycles, which used a sample-barcoded 5' primer along with a J-beta primer mix. TCRdb itself ran the 5' RACE reads through MiXCR, one entry per CDR3 protein. The table shows 1.5 million to 2 million distinct CDR3 sequences, with roughly two fifths occurring only once. Sequencing was done on a sample of blood. These receptors came from a human donor in good health.

This chain uses TRBV4-1 with TRBJ2-1; 15 nucleotides align to TRBD2. In germline, CDR1 is MGHRA, CDR2 YSYEKL. V gave up 1 base and J gave up 7 bases; unmatched junction bases: 8. The CDR3 contains 18 residues. CDR3 DNA sequence: TGCGCCAGCAGCCAAGTAGATCTCGGACTAGCGGGGGGGAATGAGCAGTTCTTC. It specifies CASSQVDLGLAGGNEQFF.

This clonotype has only a few counts. The chain combines TRBV29-1 with TRBJ1-6, with 9 bases lining up with TRBD1. Germline CDR1 reads SQVTM; CDR2 reads ANQGSEA. This CDR3 comprises 13 residues. The V segment lost 6 bases and the J segment 8 bases; nucleotides outside the gene matches: 5. The chain's CDR3 is CSVRTGEHSPLHF. The DNA of the CDR3 is TGCAGCGTAAGGACAGGGGAGCATTCACCCCTCCACTTT.

The V and J genes are TRBV7-2 and TRBJ2-1, with TRBD2 matching 8 bases. CDR1 is SGHTA, CDR2 FQGNSA, per germline. The J segment lost 5 bases and the V segment lost 5 bases, leaving 8 bases of the junction unmatched. The CDR3 length is 15 residues. The CDR3 loop reads CASSPIQRGHNEQFF. The CDR3 DNA follows: TGTGCCAGCAGCCCAATCCAGCGGGGGCACAATGAGCAGTTCTTC.

The V gene is TRBV6-2 or TRBV6-3, the J gene TRBJ2-5, with 8 positions matching TRBD2. The CDR3 consists of 15 residues. V gave up 2 bases and J gave up 5 bases; unmatched junction bases: 7. Germline CDR1 is MNHEY and CDR2 is SVGEGT. The CDR3 here is CASSYPRLAGETQYF. The CDR3 nucleotides are TGTGCCAGCAGTTACCCGAGGCTAGCGGGTGAGACCCAGTACTTC.

The chain is built from TRBV4-3 and TRBJ2-5, with D maybe TRBD1 (5 bases). Trimming removed 1 base from V and 7 bases from J, with 13 bases in between. Germline assignment: CDR1 LGHNA and CDR2 YSLEER. CDR3 length: 14 residues. DNA for the CDR3: TGCGCCAGCAGCCAAGGGGAAGGGGAAGGGACCCAGTACTTC. This codes for CASSQGEGEGTQYF.

This clonotype was seen a handful of times. This rearrangement joins TRBV27 to TRBJ1-2; 7 nucleotides agree with TRBD1. There are 13 residues in the CDR3. J gave up 4 bases and V 6 bases, and 5 bases lay outside the gene matches. Germline V gene data show CDR1 as MNHEY and CDR2 as SMNVEV (reference sequence). The CDR3 sequence: CASRMTGLYGYTF. Written as DNA, the CDR3 is TGTGCCAGCAGGATGACAGGGCTCTATGGCTACACCTTC.

The chain links TRBV6-1 to TRBJ2-7; 11 positions match TRBD1. This CDR3 spans 15 amino acids. Trimming cost V 7 bases and J 1 base; bases outside gene matches: 6. The germline CDR1 and CDR2 sequences are MNHNS and SASEGT. The CDR3 reads CASTEGQGVSYEQYF. In nucleotides, the CDR3 is TGTGCCAGCACTGAGGGACAGGGGGTGTCCTACGAGCAGTACTTC.

This chain links TRBV7-9 with TRBJ1-2; 7 bases align to TRBD1. The germline V gene encodes CDR1 SEHNR and CDR2 FQNEAQ (reference sequence). The V and J ends lost 7 bases and 0 bases, in that order; junction bases with no gene match: 5. The CDR3 consists of 14 residues. The CDR3 is CASIGQATNYGYTF. The CDR3 DNA is TGTGCCAGCATAGGACAGGCAACTAACTATGGCTACACCTTC.

This clonotype was counted at least ten times. This chain links TRBV29-1 with TRBJ2-5; D remains unclear. Germline values: CDR1 SQVTM, CDR2 ANQGSEA. This CDR3 contains 15 residues. The V gene lost 4 bases and the J gene lost 2 bases, with 17 bases spanning the gap. The CDR3 DNA reads as TGCAGCGTTGGGTATTCAGGACGCATACAAGAGACCCAGTACTTC. Translated, it gives CSVGYSGRIQETQYF. Full variable domain (rest looked up from reference TRBV29-1 and TRBJ2-5): SAVISQKPSRDICQRGTSLTIQCQVDSQVTMMFWYRQQPGQSLTLIATANQGSEATYESGFVIDKFPISRPNLTFSTLTVSNMSPEDSSIYLCSVGYSGRIQETQYFGPGTRLLVL.

J is TRBJ2-1 and V is TRBV4-3; D call uncertain. The germline CDR1 and CDR2 sequences are LGHNA and YSLEER. Trimming took off 4 bases at V and 2 bases at J, with 12 bases between the two ends. This CDR3 spans 15 amino acids. The CDR3 here is CASSPSLGTYNEQFF. The CDR3 DNA sequence: TGCGCCAGCAGCCCTTCATTGGGCACCTACAATGAGCAGTTCTTC.

The CDR3 nucleotides read TGCGCCAGCAGCCAAACGGCGCGGAGCAACGAGCAGTACTTC. Its protein product is CASSQTARSNEQYF. This chain uses TRBV4-3 with TRBJ2-7; D is unresolved. Germline CDR1 and CDR2: LGHNA and YSLEER. The CDR3 covers 14 residues. The V end lost 2 bases, the J end lost 5 bases, and 13 bases lay between the germline ends.